The clone carrying this TCR beta chain was picked up many times. Breast cancer patients provided tissue from their axillary draining lymph nodes. The data belong to a study of breast tumors, draining lymph nodes, adjacent tissues. TCRdb independently ran MiXCR on the multiplex PCR reads; one entry per CDR3 protein. The sample shows 200,000 or so distinct CDR3 sequences, roughly 29% of them seen only once. The CDR3 loop spans 15 amino acids. Per the germline V gene, CDR1 is MNHNY and CDR2 is SVGAGI (reference sequence). With 6 bases removed from V and 8 bases from J, the gap between germline ends came to 22 bases.

The chain is built from TRBV6-6 and TRBJ1-2; possible D gene TRBD1, 5 bases. The clonotype was recovered from a female donor with breast cancer. Some clones in this sample may be carry-over from other donors' samples. Sequencing was carried out using axillary lymph node tissue. This CDR3 is CASSNVVGFGGGYTF. CDR3 DNA: TGTGCCAGCAGCAACGTTGTTGGTTTCGGGGGAGGCTACACCTTC.